These T cell receptor beta chains were read from a single sample in a study of T cells in Graves' hyperthyroidism and ophthalmopathy. TCRdb analysed the multiplex PCR reads with MiXCR anew, one entry per CDR3 protein. In the table there are about 350,000 distinct CDR3 sequences, approximately 13% of which are singletons. Material: blood. These receptors all come from a woman aged 25 to 39 with Graves' hyperthyroidism. Both conserved end residues are part of each CDR3.

j_call v_call cdr3_aa
TRBJ2-1 TRBV6-6 CASSYSLANEQFF
TRBJ2-1 TRBV9 CASSVAGTSGRNEQFF
TRBJ2-7 TRBV5-6 CASSLVVAGGSSYEQYF
TRBJ2-4 TRBV5-1 CASSLGSGGLSDIQYF
TRBJ2-7 TRBV7-2 CASSAAQGAYEQYF
TRBJ2-7 TRBV28 CASRRVSEQYF
TRBJ2-7 TRBV19 CASSYQGAKYEQYF
TRBJ1-5 TRBV28 CASRGGGEGQPQHF
TRBJ1-2 TRBV28 CASSSRYGYTF
TRBJ2-1 TRBV19 CASSSNHYEQFF
TRBJ2-1 TRBV11-2 CASSLGQSNEQFF
TRBJ2-5 TRBV28 CASSLSAQEAQYF
TRBJ2-1 TRBV10-3 CAISGELARNEQFF
TRBJ2-2 TRBV10-3 CAISDSVGAGGPWNTGELFF
TRBJ1-1 TRBV11-2 CASSLGQMTTEAFF
TRBJ2-1 TRBV20-1 CSARRPSGTDNNEQFF
TRBJ1-2 TRBV30 CAWSAAWAGGVGYGYTF
TRBJ2-5 TRBV12-3/TRBV12-4 CASSLAGTETQYF
TRBJ2-7 TRBV27 CASRGDRAWDEQYF
TRBJ1-5 TRBV27 CASGKTGRVSNQPQHF
TRBJ2-5 TRBV19 CASSIQREALKETQYF
TRBJ2-5 TRBV10-2 CASSPSGGPGETQYF
TRBJ2-2 TRBV7-9 CASSQGFGGELFF
TRBJ2-5 TRBV28 CASYDRVTPYF
TRBJ1-2 TRBV7-2 CASSRDSHYGYTF
TRBJ2-3 TRBV6-2/TRBV6-3 CASSFDRGPDTQYF
TRBJ2-1 TRBV20-1 CSAPIPYNEQFF
TRBJ1-1 TRBV15 CATSRDRQYTEAFF
TRBJ2-3 TRBV6-1 CATSREDVKDTQYF
TRBJ2-1 TRBV4-1 CASSQAEGSYNEQFF
TRBJ1-6 TRBV12-3/TRBV12-4 CASSLFDSFNSPLHF
TRBJ2-1 TRBV11-1 CASSQIRTAEQFF
TRBJ2-5 TRBV20-1 CSARVWTEETQYF
TRBJ2-1 TRBV5-6 CASGTGLNEQFF
TRBJ2-5 TRBV20-1 CSARDGGPQETQYF
TRBJ1-1 TRBV29-1 CSVQEVQSEAFF
TRBJ2-1 TRBV5-6 CASSLGAYNEQFF
TRBJ1-4 TRBV6-5 CASSYSGTGYEKLFF
TRBJ2-1 TRBV2 CASSVDRGSYNEQFF
TRBJ2-5 TRBV20-1 CSAPLVSGRARETQYF
TRBJ2-6 TRBV30 CAWSVGGANVLTF
TRBJ1-4 TRBV20-1 CSARVAGGEKLFF
TRBJ1-1 TRBV6-1 CASSEPTGTGGEAFF
TRBJ2-3 TRBV11-2 CASSFSRLAGGRATDTQYF
TRBJ2-3 TRBV20-1 CSARDPAVLPDTQYF